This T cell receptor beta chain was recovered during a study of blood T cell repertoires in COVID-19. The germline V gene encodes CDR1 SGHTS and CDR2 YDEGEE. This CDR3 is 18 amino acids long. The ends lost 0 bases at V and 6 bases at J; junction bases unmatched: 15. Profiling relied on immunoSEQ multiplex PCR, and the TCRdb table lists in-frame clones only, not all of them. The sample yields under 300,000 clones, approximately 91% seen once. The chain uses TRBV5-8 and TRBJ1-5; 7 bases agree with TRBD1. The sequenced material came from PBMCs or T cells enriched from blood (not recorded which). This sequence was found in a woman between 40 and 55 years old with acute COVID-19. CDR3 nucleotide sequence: TGTGCCAGCAGCTTGGGGGCCCTGGCCAGGGGGGCGAGTCAGCCCCAGCATTTT. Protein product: CASSLGALARGASQPQHF.